The 8 T cell receptor beta chains below were found in one sample sequenced in a study of early T cells in non-severe SARS-CoV-2 infection. MiXCR was run by TCRdb on the 5' RACE reads, yielding one entry per CDR3 protein. Of roughly 35,000 distinct CDR3 sequences in the sample, roughly 3.9% are singletons; the top ten hold more than 8.5%. Sequencing was carried out using whole blood. The receptors shown here come from an adult who was a healthcare worker with PCR-confirmed SARS-CoV-2 infection or an uninfected control (not recorded which).

This clonotype was detected ten times or more. The V call is TRBV7-8, the J call TRBJ2-5, with 9 bases fitting TRBD1. V lost 1 base and J lost 4; bases outside the gene matches: 7. Germline values: CDR1 SGHVS, CDR2 FQNEAQ. This CDR3 has 16 amino acids. CDR3 residues: CASSLDRTGAGETQYF. The DNA of the CDR3 is TGTGCCAGCAGCTTAGACCGGACAGGGGCCGGAGAGACCCAGTACTTC. Complete variable domain (other parts from reference TRBV7-8 and TRBJ2-5): GAGVSQSPRYKVAKRGQDVALRCDPISGHVSLFWYQQALGQGPEFLTYFQNEAQLDKSGLPSDRFFAERPEGSVSTLKIQRTQQEDSAVYLCASSLDRTGAGETQYFGPGTRLLVL.

This clonotype was observed a few times. V usage is TRBV18 and J usage is TRBJ2-5; D uncertain. Germline CDR1 is KGHSH and CDR2 is LQKENI. The CDR3 spans 13 residues. V lost 3 bases and J 5 bases, leaving 10 bases between the germline ends. The CDR3 here is CASSPLESETQYF. For the CDR3, the DNA is TGTGCCAGCTCACCCTTGGAAAGTGAGACCCAGTACTTC.

CDR3 sequence reads: CSARGRTGYSYEQYF. The CDR3 coding sequence is TGCAGTGCTAGAGGCCGGACAGGGTACTCCTACGAGCAGTACTTC. The rearrangement links TRBV20-1 to TRBJ2-7; 8 bases fit TRBD1. Unmatched junction bases numbered 5, after V lost 1 base and J lost 0 bases. Germline CDR1 is DFQATT and CDR2 is SNEGSKA (reference sequence). The CDR3 length is 15 residues.

This clonotype was counted ten times or more. The V and J genes are TRBV11-2 and TRBJ2-7, with D uncertain. With 0 bases removed from V and 6 bases from J, the gap between germline ends came to 9 bases. Per the germline V gene, CDR1 is SGHAT and CDR2 is FQNNGV. CDR3 length: 13 amino acids. CDR3 in amino acids: CASSLESAGEQYV. CDR3 bases: TGTGCCAGCAGCTTAGAGTCGGCAGGCGAGCAGTACGTC.

At least ten counts were recorded for this clonotype. The V gene is TRBV18, the J gene TRBJ2-7; TRBD1 is a possible D gene (6 bases). The CDR3 sequence is 16 residues long. Germline loops: CDR1 KGHSH, CDR2 LQKENI. V was clipped by 4 bases and J by 6 bases, with 22 bases between them. The CDR3 nucleotides are TGTGCCAGCTCACTTTCGGCAGTGTCAGGGGTTGGCGAGCAGTACTTC. The encoded protein is CASSLSAVSGVGEQYF.

As to this clonotype: A read error may explain this, as a much larger clone is one base away. The chain links TRBV7-2 to TRBJ2-3; 7 positions match TRBD1. CDR1 and CDR2 from the germline V gene are SGHTA and FQGNSA. This CDR3 is 15 amino acids long. CDR3 amino acids: CASSWTGSSTDTQCF. CDR3 sequence (DNA): TGTGCCAGCAGCTGGACAGGTTCCTCCACAGATACGCAGTGTTTT.

This clonotype was recorded at least ten times. This chain joins TRBV4-3 and TRBJ1-3; the D gene is possibly TRBD1 (6 bases). The CDR3 consists of 15 residues. V shed 1 base and J shed 4 bases, with 11 bases lying between them. Germline CDR1 is LGHNA and CDR2 is YSLEER. CDR3 DNA sequence: TGCGCCAGCAGCCAAGGAGCAGGGGACGGAAACACCATATATTTT. It codes for CASSQGAGDGNTIYF.

Ten or more counts support this clonotype. The chain is built from TRBV6-1 and TRBJ2-7, with a weak D call TRBD1 (6 bases). The CDR3 is 15 residues long. V lost 6 bases to trimming and J lost 2 bases, with 17 bases between them. The V gene's germline CDR1 is MNHNS and CDR2 SASEGT. The CDR3 loop reads CASREGQSSTYEQYV. DNA of the CDR3: TGTGCCAGCAGAGAGGGACAATCAAGCACCTACGAGCAGTACGTC.